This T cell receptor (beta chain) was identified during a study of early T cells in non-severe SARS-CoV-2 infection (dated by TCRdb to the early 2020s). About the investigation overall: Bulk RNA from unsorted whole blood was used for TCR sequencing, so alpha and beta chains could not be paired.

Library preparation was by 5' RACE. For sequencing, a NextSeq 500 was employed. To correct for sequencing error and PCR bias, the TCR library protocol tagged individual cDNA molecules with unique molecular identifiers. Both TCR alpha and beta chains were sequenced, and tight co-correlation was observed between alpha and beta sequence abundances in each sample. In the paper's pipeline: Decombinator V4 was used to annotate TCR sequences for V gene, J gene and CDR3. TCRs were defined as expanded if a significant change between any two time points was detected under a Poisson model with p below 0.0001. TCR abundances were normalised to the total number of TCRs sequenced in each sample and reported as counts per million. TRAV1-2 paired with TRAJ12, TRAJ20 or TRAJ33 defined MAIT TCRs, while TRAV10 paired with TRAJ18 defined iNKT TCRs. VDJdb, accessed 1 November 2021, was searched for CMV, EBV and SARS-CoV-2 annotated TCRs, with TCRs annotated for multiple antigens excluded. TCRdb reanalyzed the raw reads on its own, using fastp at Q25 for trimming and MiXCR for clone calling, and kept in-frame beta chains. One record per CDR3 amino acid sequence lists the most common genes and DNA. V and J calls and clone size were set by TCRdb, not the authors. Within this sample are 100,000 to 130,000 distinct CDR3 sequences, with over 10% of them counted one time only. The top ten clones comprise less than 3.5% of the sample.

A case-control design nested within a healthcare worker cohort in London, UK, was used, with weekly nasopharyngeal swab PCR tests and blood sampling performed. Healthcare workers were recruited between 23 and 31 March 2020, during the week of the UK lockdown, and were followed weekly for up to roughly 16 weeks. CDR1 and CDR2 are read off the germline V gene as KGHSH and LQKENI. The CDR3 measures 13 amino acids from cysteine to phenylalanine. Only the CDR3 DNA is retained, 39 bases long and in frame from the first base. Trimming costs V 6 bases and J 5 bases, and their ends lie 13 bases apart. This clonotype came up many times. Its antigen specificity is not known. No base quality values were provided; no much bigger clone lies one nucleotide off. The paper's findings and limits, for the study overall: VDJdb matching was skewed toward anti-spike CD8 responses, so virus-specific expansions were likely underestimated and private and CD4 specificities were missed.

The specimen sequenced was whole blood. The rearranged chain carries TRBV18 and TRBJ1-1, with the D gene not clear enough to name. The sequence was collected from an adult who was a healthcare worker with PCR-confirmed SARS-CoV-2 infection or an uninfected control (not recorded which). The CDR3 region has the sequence CASSPYVGTEAFF. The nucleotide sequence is TGTGCCAGCTCCCCATACGTCGGAACTGAAGCTTTCTTT.